The 18 T cell receptor beta chains listed next were all sequenced from one sample in a study of T-cell reconstitution after alpha-beta-depleted transplantation in children (dated by TCRdb to the mid-2010s). Library preparation used PCR. Sequencing took place on an Illumina HiSeq 2500. Molecular barcoding was employed in the preparation of TCR libraries, with unique molecular identifiers being used to normalize TCRbeta repertoire quantification. Using fastp trimming at Q25 and MiXCR clonotype assembly, TCRdb reanalyzed the public sequencing data and kept in-frame beta chains. A single entry per CDR3 protein holds the most common genes and DNA from its merged rows. Recorded for this sample are fewer than 700,000 distinct CDR3 sequences; 10% to 15% of them occurred a single time. The ten largest clones take up 2% to 2.5% of the sample. The intended sense of this specimen's treatment or condition label: allogeneic hematopoietic cell transplantation with graft depleted of TCRalphabeta T cells and CD19 B cells.

Source: PBMCs, mostly from graft donor cells, taken 360 days after TCRalphabeta/CD19-depleted stem cell transplant. The receptor source for this set is a male patient between 5 and 17 years old who had a stem cell transplant for acute myeloid leukemia, so the T cells may come from the graft donor.

This clonotype was observed a handful of times. The chain links TRBV7-9 to TRBJ2-7, with 14 bases matching TRBD2. Trimming removed 4 bases from V and 0 bases from J; junction bases left unmatched: 8. Germline CDR1 and CDR2: SEHNR and FQNEAQ (reference sequence). The CDR3 runs 18 residues. CDR3 loop: CASSSNRTSGRSSYEQYF. CDR3 nucleotide sequence: TGTGCCAGCAGCTCGAACAGGACTAGCGGGAGGAGCTCCTACGAGCAGTACTTC.

The rearrangement uses TRBV9 and TRBJ2-7; 9 bases match TRBD1. Trimming at V came to 0 bases and at J to 2 bases, leaving 9 bases not matched to a gene. This CDR3 has 17 amino acids. Germline loops: CDR1 SGDLS, CDR2 YYNGEE. The CDR3 region is CASSVGGGDRDTYEQYF. Written as DNA, the CDR3 is TGTGCCAGCAGCGTAGGTGGTGGGGACAGGGACACCTACGAGCAGTACTTC. The full variable domain, in which reference TRBV9 and TRBJ2-7 provide the parts outside the CDR3, is DSGVTQTPKHLITATGQRVTLRCSPRSGDLSVYWYQQSLDQGLQFLIQYYNGEERAKGNILERFSAQQFPDLHSELNLSSLELGDSALYFCASSVGGGDRDTYEQYFGPGTRLTVT.

V usage is TRBV7-6 and J usage is TRBJ1-5, with a possible D match to TRBD1 (5 bases). This CDR3 spans 20 amino acids. Germline CDR1 and CDR2: SGHVS and FNYEAQ. Trimming left V 2 bases short and J 4 bases short, with 27 bases between. CDR3 loop: CASSLFWQGPLNFFNQPQHF. CDR3 DNA sequence: TGTGCCAGCAGCTTATTTTGGCAGGGACCGTTAAATTTTTTTAATCAGCCCCAGCATTTT.

This clonotype was counted ten times or more. The chain has TRBV3-1 and TRBJ2-2, with 9 nucleotides matching TRBD2. Trimming at V came to 5 bases and at J to 1 base, leaving 5 bases not matched to a gene. The V gene's germline CDR1 is LGHDT and CDR2 YNNKEL (reference sequence). CDR3 length: 16 amino acids. The CDR3 is CASSKVSGRNTGELFF. In DNA, the CDR3 is TGTGCCAGCAGCAAAGTTAGCGGGAGGAACACCGGGGAGCTGTTTTTT. The whole variable domain, remainder taken from reference TRBV3-1 and TRBJ2-2, is DTAVSQTPKYLVTQMGNDKSIKCEQNLGHDTMYWYKQDSKKFLKIMFSYNNKELIINETVPNRFSPKSPDKAHLNLHINSLELGDSAVYFCASSKVSGRNTGELFFGEGSRLTVL.

This clonotype was counted between two and nine times. The chain employs TRBV20-1 and TRBJ2-7; 10 bases map to TRBD2. Germline V gene lookup returns CDR1 DFQATT and CDR2 SNEGSKA (reference sequence). V was pared by 5 bases and J by 7 bases, with 8 bases of the junction left unmatched. The CDR3 length is 13 residues. The CDR3 nucleotides read TGCAGTGCTCCCGGGCTAGCGGGAGTTGAGCAGTACTTC. It is translated as CSAPGLAGVEQYF.

The chain employs TRBV18 and TRBJ2-2, with 7 bases matching TRBD2. The CDR3 runs to 17 residues. Germline CDR1 KGHSH, CDR2 LQKENI. J lost 4 bases, V lost 1 base, and 9 bases had no gene match. The CDR3 is CASSPLSGGHGTGELFF. Written as DNA, the CDR3 is TGTGCCAGCTCACCACTCTCGGGAGGTCACGGCACCGGGGAGCTGTTTTTT. Variable domain in full (rest from reference TRBV18 and TRBJ2-2): NAGVMQNPRHLVRRRGQEARLRCSPMKGHSHVYWYRQLPEEGLKFMVYLQKENIIDESGMPKERFSAEFPKEGPSILRIQQVVRGDSAAYFCASSPLSGGHGTGELFFGEGSRLTVL.

The chain combines TRBV20-1 with TRBJ2-4, with 11 bases lining up with TRBD2. Per germline, CDR1 DFQATT and CDR2 SNEGSKA (reference sequence). V was pared by 5 bases and J by 0 bases, with 12 bases of the junction left unmatched. This CDR3 region has 18 residues. The CDR3 region has the DNA TGCAGTGCTCGCCAGAGTTCTAGCGGGAGGTTAGCCAAAAACATTCAGTACTTC. Translating gives CSARQSSSGRLAKNIQYF.

This clonotype occurred many times. The rearrangement joins TRBV7-2 to TRBJ2-5, with unresolved D. The CDR3 covers 13 residues. Trimming left V 3 bases short and J 3 bases short, with 8 bases between. The germline CDR1 and CDR2 sequences are SGHTA and FQGNSA. Here the CDR3 reads CASSLWGKETQYF. The CDR3 nucleotides are TGTGCCAGCAGCTTGTGGGGAAAAGAGACCCAGTACTTC.

J is TRBJ2-3 and V is TRBV9; 9 positions match TRBD2. Trimming at V came to 0 bases and at J to 5 bases, leaving 10 bases not matched to a gene. CDR1 SGDLS and CDR2 YYNGEE come from the germline V gene. CDR3 length: 17 amino acids. CDR3 nucleotides: TGTGCCAGCAGCGTAGGGGCTAGCGGGACCCGCGGAGATACGCAGTATTTT. This gives the protein CASSVGASGTRGDTQYF. The full variable domain, in which reference TRBV9 and TRBJ2-3 provide the parts outside the CDR3, is DSGVTQTPKHLITATGQRVTLRCSPRSGDLSVYWYQQSLDQGLQFLIQYYNGEERAKGNILERFSAQQFPDLHSELNLSSLELGDSALYFCASSVGASGTRGDTQYFGPGTRLTVL.

The V call is TRBV27, the J call TRBJ2-7; possibly TRBD1 for D (6 bases). Germline V lookup: CDR1 MNHEY, CDR2 SMNVEV (reference sequence). The ends were cut back, 4 bases at V and 3 bases at J, with 19 bases in the middle. The CDR3 length is 16 residues. The chain's CDR3 is CASSSHRGTSVYEQYF. The DNA for the CDR3 is TGTGCCAGCAGTTCCCATAGGGGGACCTCGGTCTACGAGCAGTACTTC.

At least ten counts were recorded for this clonotype. This chain connects TRBV7-3 to TRBJ2-7; no clear D. Trimming pared 3 bases from V and 6 bases from J, leaving 12 bases between. This CDR3 spans 13 amino acids. Per the germline V gene, CDR1 is SGHTA and CDR2 is FQGTGA. CDR3 protein: CASSFDSPGEQYF. The CDR3 bases are TGTGCCAGCAGCTTCGATTCTCCCGGCGAGCAGTACTTC.

This clonotype was counted a few times. The chain has TRBV20-1 and TRBJ2-2; D is possibly TRBD1 (6 bases). The CDR3 runs 15 residues. The V gene's germline CDR1 is DFQATT and CDR2 SNEGSKA (reference sequence). V was pared by 3 bases and J by 5 bases, with 16 bases between. The CDR3 spells CSARGKDSVTGELFF. DNA for the CDR3: TGCAGTGCTAGGGGGAAGGACAGCGTTACCGGGGAGCTGTTTTTT.

The V and J genes are TRBV11-1 and TRBJ2-7; 9 bases agree with TRBD2. Trimming at V came to 3 bases and at J to 2 bases, leaving 8 bases not matched to a gene. Germline assignment: CDR1 SGHAT and CDR2 FQDESV (reference sequence). The CDR3 contains 16 residues. The CDR3 DNA is TGTGCCAGCAGCTTTTGGGTGTCTAGCGGGACCTACGAGCAGTACTTC. Translating gives CASSFWVSSGTYEQYF.

The chain joins TRBV20-1 to TRBJ1-5, with 7 bases aligning to TRBD1. With 5 bases clipped from V and 0 bases from J, the junction kept 7 bases outside the gene matches. Germline CDR1 reads DFQATT; CDR2 reads SNEGSKA (reference sequence). This CDR3 is 15 amino acids long. CDR3 in amino acids: CSARDSLFSNQPQHF. As DNA, the CDR3 is TGCAGTGCTCGGGACAGCCTCTTTAGCAATCAGCCCCAGCATTTT.

In this sample, this clonotype turned up a few times. The J gene is TRBJ2-7, the V gene TRBV6-5; TRBD2 matches 10 bases. Germline trimming cut 4 bases from V and 3 bases from J; bases unmatched to any gene: 6. This CDR3 is built from 15 residues. Germline V gene sequence: CDR1 MNHEY, CDR2 SVGAGI. The CDR3, as DNA: TGTGCCAGCAGTTCTCTTAGCGGGAGGAACTACGAGCAGTACTTC. Translation: CASSSLSGRNYEQYF.

This clonotype was detected a few times. The chain joins TRBV29-1 to TRBJ2-7, with D possibly being TRBD2 (5 bases). In germline, CDR1 is SQVTM, CDR2 ANQGSEA. The CDR3 contains 12 residues. V was pared by 7 bases and J by 2 bases, with 12 bases between. The CDR3 coding sequence is TGCAGCGCCCAACTAGATCCCTACGAGCAGTACTTC. This sequence encodes CSAQLDPYEQYF.

This clonotype has only a few counts. In nucleotides, the CDR3 is TGTGCCAGCAGCCACAGGGGTGAGAGCGGTAAAGACTCTGGGGCCAACGTCCTGACTTTC. This gives the protein CASSHRGESGKDSGANVLTF. V gene TRBV9 combines with J gene TRBJ2-6; 7 nucleotides match TRBD1. The V and J ends lost 4 bases and 0 bases, in that order; junction bases with no gene match: 16. CDR3 length equals 20 residues. Germline CDR1 reads SGDLS; CDR2 reads YYNGEE.

Many counts were recorded for this clonotype. CDR3 residues: CASSFISDVYEQYF. The CDR3 DNA is TGTGCCAGCAGCTTTATTTCGGACGTCTACGAGCAGTACTTC. The chain is built from TRBV7-9 and TRBJ2-7; D gene unclear. CDR1 is SEHNR and CDR2 is FQNEAQ in the germline V gene (reference sequence). V shed 3 bases and J shed 3 bases, with 12 bases lying between them. The CDR3 totals 14 residues.